This T cell receptor (beta chain) is from a study of cytomegalovirus exposure and HLA in healthy donors. Overall study results and limits: Judged likely to be a sequencing artifact was a cluster of highly shared sequence variants. The study recorded 150 to 200 TCR beta chains that were cytomegalovirus-associated.

The PCR was carried out with 60 Vbeta primers and 13 Jbeta primers. Generated by immunoSEQ multiplex PCR, the TCRdb table keeps only in-frame clones and is missing some. Among about 150,000 clones listed, over 75% were seen once. Of note for this clone: Its antigen is unknown.

Germline V gene lookup returns CDR1 MNHNY and CDR2 SVGAGI (reference sequence). The CDR3 loop spans 12 amino acids. Trimming pared 5 bases from V and 2 bases from J, leaving 6 bases between. The chain joins TRBV6-6 to TRBJ1-2; tentatively, D is TRBD1 (5 bases). The TCR was taken from a man younger than 45 in good health and CMV-seropositive. Source material: PBMCs. CDR3 DNA: TGTGCCAGCAGTCCAGGGAACTATGGCTACACCTTC. Its translation: CASSPGNYGYTF.